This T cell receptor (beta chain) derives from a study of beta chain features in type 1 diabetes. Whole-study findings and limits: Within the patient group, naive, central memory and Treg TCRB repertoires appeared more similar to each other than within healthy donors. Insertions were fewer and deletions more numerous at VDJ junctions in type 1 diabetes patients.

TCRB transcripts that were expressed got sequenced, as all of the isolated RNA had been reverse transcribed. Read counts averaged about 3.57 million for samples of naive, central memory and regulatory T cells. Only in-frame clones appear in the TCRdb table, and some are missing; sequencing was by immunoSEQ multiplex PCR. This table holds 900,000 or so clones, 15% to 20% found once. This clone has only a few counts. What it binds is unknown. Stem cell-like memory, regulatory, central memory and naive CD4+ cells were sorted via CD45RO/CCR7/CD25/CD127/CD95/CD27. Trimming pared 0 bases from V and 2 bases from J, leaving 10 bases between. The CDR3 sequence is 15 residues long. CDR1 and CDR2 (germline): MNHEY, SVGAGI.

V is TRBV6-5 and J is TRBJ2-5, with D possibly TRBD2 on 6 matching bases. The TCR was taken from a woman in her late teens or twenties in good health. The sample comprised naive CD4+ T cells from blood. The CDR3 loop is CASSYSEGLQETQYF. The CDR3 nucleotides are TGTGCCAGCAGTTACTCGGAGGGGTTACAAGAGACCCAGTACTTC.